This TCR beta chain was found in a study of early T cells in non-severe SARS-CoV-2 infection. Study background: Chains were unpaired, as sequencing was done on bulk RNA from unsorted whole blood.

This CDR3 is 14 amino acids long. Germline CDR1 and CDR2: SEHNR and FQNEAQ (reference sequence). V lost 3 bases, J lost 5 bases, and 11 bases lay in between. MiXCR was run by TCRdb on the 5' RACE reads, yielding one entry per CDR3 protein. The top ten clones hold approximately 5.9% of a sample with about 68,000 distinct CDR3 sequences, roughly a tenth of them seen once. V is TRBV7-9 and J is TRBJ2-1, with D possibly TRBD2 on 6 matching bases. The receptor comes from an adult who was a healthcare worker with PCR-confirmed SARS-CoV-2 infection or an uninfected control (not recorded which). The specimen was whole blood. In DNA form, the CDR3 reads TGTGCCAGCAGCTTTGTGGGGGGACACAATGAGCAGTTCTTC. Its protein product is CASSFVGGHNEQFF.